This entry is about one T cell receptor beta chain. This clone was counted a few times. This clone's antigen is unknown. Per-base quality was not reported, and no clone a single base away is much larger than it. The CDR3 regions of human TCRbeta chains were analyzed by immunosequencing. As for how the authors treated the data: Repertoire TCRs were matched against a reference library of SARS-CoV-2-specific TCRs generated with the MIRA antigen-specificity platform. Breadth meant the fraction of unique TCRs that were SARS-CoV-2-associated, whereas depth meant the fraction of total T cells that were SARS-CoV-2-associated. Using the MIRA data, every spike-specific TCR was mapped to the spike region that the TCR reacted to and assigned to either a CD4 or a CD8 class. Log10-transformed breadth and depth values were compared by one-way ANOVA with Sidak's multiple comparisons tests. TCRdb took over this immuneACCESS table, retaining in-frame rearrangements with V and J assigned. Such tables are incomplete; in checked studies, under half of the missing clones stem from an unresolved V gene, and the remainder is unexplained. D and trimming come from the DNA, and the V and J calls and clone size come from that table. In this sample the table shows some 45,000 clones, roughly 91% of which occur a single time. In total, the top ten clones hold about 36% of the sample.

These data belong to a study of T cell responses to AZD1222 COVID-19 vaccine (dated by TCRdb to the early 2020s). Turning to the overall study: A total of more than 230 trial participants underwent TCR sequencing, of whom around 210 had received two doses of AZD1222 and around 26 had received two doses of the MenACWY control vaccine. Enrollment into the trials was organized by age into subgroups of 18-55, 56-69 and 70-plus years, and those subgroups contained roughly 160, 29 and 62 TCR-sequenced participants, respectively. Results the study describes overall, beyond this receptor: The 56-69-year group was small, and its depth increase did not reach significance, likely because of low power. Conclusions about previously exposed vaccinees were limited because only six AZD1222 recipients were SARS-CoV-2 seropositive at baseline. After two AZD1222 doses, spike-specific TCR breadth and depth were significantly higher than at day 0 and than in MenACWY recipients. Most participants were white British and females outnumbered males, and the authors suggested that clonal diversity may have been underestimated. Epitopes outside the regions mutated in the B.1.351 and B.1.1.7 variants were reportedly recognized by nearly half of the unique spike-specific TCRs. The whole spike protein was spanned by vaccine-associated CD4 TCRs, and dominant responses were seen in regions 160-218 and 743-854. Because no day 14 peak-response samples were available, repertoires were characterized only after the peak T cell response.

The CDR3 sequence holds 17 residues, the cysteine and phenylalanine included. Of all the DNA, just the CDR3 is kept, 51 bases in frame from base 1. V loses 0 bases at its end and J loses 9 bases; junction bases beyond the gene matches: 14. The meaning of the sample's time point label: about 28 days (+/-7) after the second vaccine dose. AZD1222 recipients whose second dose came at about 4 weeks and those whose second dose came at about 12 weeks were combined into one group, since spike-specific TCR depth and breadth did not differ between the two schedules. Vaccinee samples came from UK trials COV001 and COV002, including a single-blind randomized controlled phase 2/3 trial of AZD1222 (ChAdOx1 nCoV-19) in healthy adults. Trial participant PBMC samples were collected at day 0 and day 28 after the second dose for TCRbeta chain sequencing.

This receptor was identified in an adult who received the AZD1222 COVID-19 vaccine. The sequence joins TRBV6-7 to TRBJ1-3, and TRBD1 matches 7 of the central bases. TRBV6-7 has ORF status, its function being uncertain. Sequenced here: peripheral blood, sampled 28 days after the second AZD1222 dose. CDR3 loop: CASSYSTSGQAGVTIYF. The bases are TGTGCCAGCAGTTACTCGACGTCAGGACAGGCGGGGGTCACCATATATTTT.